Presented here are 25 T cell receptor beta chains from one specimen sequenced in a study of shared clonotypes between healthy human individuals. The assay was immunoSEQ multiplex PCR, and TCRdb's table has in-frame clones only and misses some. The sample holds around 980,000 clones, approximately 78% seen once. Sequenced: memory CD4+ T cells from PBMCs. Documented subset: CD45RA-negative fraction. The receptors were gathered from a man aged 18 to 35 in good health. Some clones in this sample may be carry-over from other donors' samples.

This clone was seen ten or more times. This rearrangement joins TRBV18 to TRBJ1-1; a possible D gene is TRBD1 (6 bases). CDR3 length: 15 residues. CDR1 is KGHSH and CDR2 is LQKENI in the germline V gene. V lost 4 bases to trimming and J lost 5 bases, with 17 bases between them. In nucleotides, the CDR3 is TGTGCCAGCTCACGAGAGGTAGGGGGGGCTACTGAAGCTTTCTTT. Protein sequence: CASSREVGGATEAFF.

This rearrangement joins TRBV21-1 to TRBJ1-1; the tabulated D call, TRBD1, remains unverified against the DNA. TRBV21-1 constitutes a pseudogene. The CDR3 runs 15 residues. CDR3 nucleotides: TGTGCCAGCAGCACGTGGACAGGTATGAACACTGAAGCTTTCTTT. It yields the protein CASSTWTGMNTEAFF.

In its sample, this clone was seen once. V usage is TRBV5-1 and J usage is TRBJ2-3; unclear D gene. The germline gives CDR1 SGHRS, CDR2 YFSETQ. V lost 4 bases and J lost 0, with 12 bases in between. There are 15 residues in the CDR3. The chain's CDR3 is CASSGLTGSTDTQYF. In DNA form, the CDR3 reads TGCGCCAGCAGCGGGCTAACCGGGAGCACAGATACGCAGTATTTT.

The chain recombines TRBV28 with TRBJ2-2, with D possibly being TRBD2 (7 bases). This CDR3 has 16 amino acids. Germline loops: CDR1 MDHEN, CDR2 SYDVKM. Trimming shortened V by 7 bases and J by 2 bases, and 17 bases separated the two germline ends. The CDR3 DNA reads as TGTGCCAGCACCATGGGGGGGCGCCTAAACACCGGGGAGCTGTTTTTT. It codes for CASTMGGRLNTGELFF.

The chain uses TRBV5-1 and TRBJ2-7; TRBD1 agrees at 10 bases. V was clipped by 4 bases and J by 7 bases; unmatched bases: 14. Germline lookup yields CDR1 SGHRS and CDR2 YFSETQ. CDR3 size: 16 residues. CDR3 DNA sequence: TGCGCCAGCAGCACTCAAGCTGGGACAGGGGCGAGGGAGCAGTACTTC. Translation: CASSTQAGTGAREQYF.

This clone was seen a handful of times. V usage is TRBV29-1 and J usage is TRBJ1-2; D unresolved. The CDR3 has 11 amino acids. The V gene's germline CDR1 is SQVTM and CDR2 ANQGSEA. V was clipped by 4 bases and J by 2 bases, with 5 bases between them. The CDR3 DNA is TGCAGCGTTGGAAGCAACTATGGCTACACCTTC. It is translated as CSVGSNYGYTF.

The J gene is TRBJ2-2, the V gene TRBV7-3; D remains ambiguous. The CDR3 length is 15 residues. The germline V gene has CDR1 SGHTA and CDR2 FQGTGA. Between the trimmed V and J ends, which lost 1 base and 2 bases, there was a span of 8 bases. CDR3 DNA: TGTGCCAGCAGCTTAAACTCTCCAAACACCGGGGAGCTGTTTTTT. It translates to CASSLNSPNTGELFF. The full variable domain, its missing parts supplied by reference TRBV7-3 and TRBJ2-2, is GAGVSQTPSNKVTEKGKYVELRCDPISGHTALYWYRQSLGQGPEFLIYFQGTGAADDSGLPNDRFFAVRPEGSVSTLKIQRTERGDSAVYLCASSLNSPNTGELFFGEGSRLTVL.

The CDR3 nucleotides are TGTGCCAGCAGCCCCCAGAAGGGTTTGACCGGGGAGCTGTTTTTT. This codes for CASSPQKGLTGELFF. The chain employs TRBV7-3 and TRBJ2-2; D not certain. CDR3 length: 15 amino acids. Per germline, CDR1 SGHTA and CDR2 FQGTGA. Trimming took off 5 bases at V and 5 bases at J, with 15 bases between the two ends.

This chain joins TRBV6-5 and TRBJ2-1, with a possible D match to TRBD1 (5 bases). Per germline, CDR1 MNHEY and CDR2 SVGAGI. This CDR3 region has 15 residues. V lost 6 bases and J 0 bases, leaving 12 bases between the germline ends. The CDR3 spells CASRDTISSYNEQFF. In DNA form, the CDR3 reads TGTGCCAGCAGGGACACAATCAGCTCCTACAATGAGCAGTTCTTC.

The CDR3 coding sequence is TGTGCCAGCAGCAGATTAGGGGGGGGTCCCGCAACTAATGAAAAACTGTTTTTT. This gives the protein CASSRLGGGPATNEKLFF. V gene TRBV7-2 combines with J gene TRBJ1-4; weak D call: TRBD1 (6 bases). CDR1 and CDR2 from the germline V gene are SGHTA and FQGNSA. Trimming took 5 bases from V and 0 from J, leaving 19 bases between them. The CDR3 is made up of 18 amino acids. The whole variable domain, remainder taken from reference TRBV7-2 and TRBJ1-4, is GAGVSQSPSNKVTEKGKDVELRCDPISGHTALYWYRQSLGQGLEFLIYFQGNSAPDKSGLPSDRFSAERTGGSVSTLTIQRTQQEDSAVYLCASSRLGGGPATNEKLFFGSGTQLSVL.

The rearrangement links TRBV5-6 to TRBJ2-2, with D possibly called TRBD1 or TRBD2 (7 bases each). The CDR3 totals 18 residues. Between the trimmed V and J ends, which lost 4 bases and 1 base, there was a span of 20 bases. The germline V gene has CDR1 SGHDT and CDR2 YYEEEE. CDR3 sequence (DNA): TGTGCCAGCAGCCGGACAGGAAGCGGGACTCAGAACACCGGGGAGCTGTTTTTT. Amino acid sequence: CASSRTGSGTQNTGELFF.

The chain uses TRBV7-3 and TRBJ2-2, with 10 nucleotides matching TRBD2. The germline V gene has CDR1 SGHTA and CDR2 FQGTGA. The V segment lost 5 bases and the J segment 4 bases; nucleotides outside the gene matches: 10. This CDR3 is 17 amino acids long. Here the CDR3 DNA reads TGTGCCAGCAGCCCAAAGCGGGAGGGAACCGGCACCGGGGAGCTGTTTTTT. Its protein product is CASSPKREGTGTGELFF. Together with reference TRBV7-3 and TRBJ2-2, the CDR3 gives the full variable domain: GAGVSQTPSNKVTEKGKYVELRCDPISGHTALYWYRQSLGQGPEFLIYFQGTGAADDSGLPNDRFFAVRPEGSVSTLKIQRTERGDSAVYLCASSPKREGTGTGELFFGEGSRLTVL.

This chain connects TRBV7-2 to TRBJ2-4, with a possible D match to TRBD1 (6 bases). The CDR3 covers 16 residues. The germline V gene has CDR1 SGHTA and CDR2 FQGNSA. Trimming took off 2 bases at V and 3 bases at J, with 14 bases between the two ends. In DNA, the CDR3 is TGTGCCAGCAGCTTATATCTGGGGGCAGGCAAAAACATTCAGTACTTC. It yields the protein CASSLYLGAGKNIQYF.

This chain joins TRBV19 and TRBJ2-5, with unresolved D. V lost 7 bases to trimming and J lost 1 base, with 16 bases between them. CDR3 size: 15 residues. CDR1 is LNHDA, CDR2 SQIVND, per germline (reference sequence). DNA of the CDR3: TGTGCCAGTAAGGAGTCCTTCACCCTCCAAGAGACCCAGTACTTC. Translating it yields CASKESFTLQETQYF.

To note about this clone: This CDR3 is missing its conserved last phenylalanine or tryptophan, likely due to a read error. Because the CDR3's place on the DNA is in doubt, the DNA is left out and the CDR3 is given as listed by TCRdb. The genes are TRBV7-3 and TRBJ1-4. The CDR3 spans 12 amino acids, including both terminal residues. CDR1 SGHTA and CDR2 FQGTGA come from the germline V gene. The CDR3 protein is CASSLGLGSSVY.

The gene calls are TRBV2 and TRBJ1-4, with 8 bases aligning to TRBD1. CDR3 length: 14 residues. Trimming cost V 6 bases and J 7 bases; bases outside gene matches: 7. CDR1 is SNHLY and CDR2 is FYNNEI in the germline V gene. The CDR3 DNA reads TGTGCCAGCAGACCGGACAGGGTGATTGAAAAACTGTTTTTT. Translation gives CASRPDRVIEKLFF. The full variable domain, its missing parts supplied by reference TRBV2 and TRBJ1-4, is EPEVTQTPSHQVTQMGQEVILRCVPISNHLYFYWYRQILGQKVEFLVSFYNNEISEKSEIFDDQFSVERPDGSNFTLKIRSTKLEDSAMYFCASRPDRVIEKLFFGSGTQLSVL.

The J gene is TRBJ2-2, the V gene TRBV10-3; TRBD2 aligns across 13 bases. CDR1 and CDR2 from the germline V gene are ENHRY and SYGVKD. The V segment lost 7 bases and the J segment 7 bases; nucleotides outside the gene matches: 12. The CDR3 spans 17 residues. CDR3: CAIKSRLAGGIGGELFF. CDR3 in DNA: TGTGCCATCAAATCCCGACTAGCGGGAGGTATAGGCGGGGAGCTGTTTTTT.

The chain links TRBV27 to TRBJ2-7; D perhaps matches TRBD1 (6 bases). Germline V gene lookup returns CDR1 MNHEY and CDR2 SMNVEV (reference sequence). V lost 5 bases, J lost 7 bases, and 18 bases lay in between. The CDR3 runs to 14 residues. This chain's CDR3 is CASSISSGVREQYF. The CDR3 region has the DNA TGTGCCAGCAGTATCTCCTCAGGGGTGCGGGAGCAGTACTTC.

The chain links TRBV19 to TRBJ1-1; D is uncertain. Trimming shortened V by 6 bases and J by 0 bases, and 14 bases separated the two germline ends. The CDR3 has 15 residues. Germline V gives CDR1 LNHDA, CDR2 SQIVND (reference sequence). DNA for the CDR3: TGTGCCAGTAGCCGGAGGGCCACCATGAACACTGAAGCTTTCTTT. This encodes CASSRRATMNTEAFF.

The chain uses TRBV28 and TRBJ1-2; a possible D gene is TRBD1 (5 bases). In germline, CDR1 is MDHEN, CDR2 SYDVKM. This CDR3 comprises 15 residues. V was cut by 6 bases and J by 8 bases, with 22 bases left in between. CDR3 residues: CASSYFIGTYGGYTF. In DNA form, the CDR3 reads TGTGCCAGCAGCTACTTCATCGGGACTTACGGCGGCTACACCTTC.

This chain uses TRBV28 with TRBJ1-5, with D tentatively TRBD1 (5 bases). Germline V gene sequence: CDR1 MDHEN, CDR2 SYDVKM. The CDR3 consists of 13 residues. Trimming pared 11 bases from V and 3 bases from J, leaving 14 bases between. The CDR3 bases are TGTGCCGCTTTGGGGGGTCTCAATCAGCCCCAGCATTTT. Encoded protein: CAALGGLNQPQHF.

V and J are TRBV4-3 and TRBJ1-3; TRBD1 is a possible D gene (6 bases). CDR1 is LGHNA and CDR2 is YSLEER in the germline V gene. V lost 4 bases and J lost 2, with 9 bases in between. The CDR3 covers 14 residues. The CDR3 nucleotides read TGCGCCAGCAGCCCCCGACAGGCTGGAAACACCATATATTTT. It codes for CASSPRQAGNTIYF.

This clone came up once. The chain combines TRBV30 with TRBJ2-1; a weak D match, TRBD2 (5 bases). Germline CDR1 and CDR2: GTSNPN and SVGIG (reference sequence). V lost 7 bases and J lost 2, with 18 bases in between. The CDR3 is 15 residues long. The CDR3 nucleotides are TGTGCCTCCCAATCAGGCCGGAGGCCCTACAATGAGCAGTTCTTC. This codes for CASQSGRRPYNEQFF.

The chain links TRBV7-3 to TRBJ2-7; 7 bases are a match to TRBD2. CDR3 length: 13 residues. Germline V lookup: CDR1 SGHTA, CDR2 FQGTGA. J gave up 6 bases and V 5 bases, and 7 bases lay outside the gene matches. The CDR3 nucleotides are TGTGCCAGCAGCGCGGGAGTAGAACTCGAGCAGTACTTC. Amino acid sequence: CASSAGVELEQYF.

DNA for the CDR3: TGTGCCAGCCAAGAAGGGGGCAACACCGGGGAGCTGTTTTTT. Protein sequence: CASQEGGNTGELFF. This chain connects TRBV28 to TRBJ2-2; TRBD1 aligns across 7 bases. The CDR3 loop spans 14 amino acids. Losses at the gene ends were 8 bases for V and 2 bases for J; bases not matched to a gene: 5. Germline V gene data show CDR1 as MDHEN and CDR2 as SYDVKM. Full variable domain (remainder filled in from reference TRBV28 and TRBJ2-2): DVKVTQSSRYLVKRTGEKVFLECVQDMDHENMFWYRQDPGLGLRLIYFSYDVKMKEKGDIPEGYSVSREKKERFSLILESASTNQTSMYLCASQEGGNTGELFFGEGSRLTVL.